This T cell receptor (beta chain) was captured by sequencing in a study of T-cell memory formation after mild COVID-19. General study findings and limits: Clonal second-wave expansions that peaked on day 37 had unconfirmed SARS-CoV-2 specificity.

With regard to this clonotype: Its matching antigen is unknown.

The CDR3 totals 12 residues. CDR1 is SQVTM and CDR2 is ANQGSEA in the germline V gene. The V and J ends lost 3 bases and 6 bases, in that order; junction bases with no gene match: 3. TCRalpha and TCRbeta libraries used 5'RACE with constant-segment primers and UMIs. A single record per CDR3 protein comes from TCRdb applying MiXCR to the 5' RACE reads. Here the sample spans 500,000 to 600,000 distinct CDR3 sequences, roughly 18% being singletons. This TCR came from an adult woman who had mild COVID-19 (a few samples of this study predate the infection). Cell type and time point are not known. The chain has TRBV29-1 and TRBJ1-2; 8 bases fit TRBD1. Sequenced input: PBMCs or a T cell subset sorted from them (not recorded which). The CDR3: CSVEDREDGYTF. In DNA, the CDR3 is TGCAGCGTTGAGGACAGGGAGGATGGCTACACCTTC.